This T cell receptor beta chain was sequenced for a study of molecular identifiers for immune sequencing clone quantification. Looking at the study overall: Replicate experiments divided RNA from 20,000 or 100,000 naive CD8 cells into five parts and sequenced four.

Sequencing libraries of naive CD8 cells derived from around 20,000 to 990,000 sorted cells with 10%, 30% or 50% RNA. TCRdb re-analysed the PCR reads in MiXCR, keeping a single row per CDR3 protein. The sample lists approximately 680,000 distinct CDR3 sequences; around 25% were seen once. Comments on this clonotype: Its antigen is undetermined. Relative to the germline gene, one junction end is altered; a read error may explain this.

Germline CDR1 MDHEN, CDR2 SYDVKM. This CDR3 comprises 17 residues. Broader study findings: It was shown that clones above 20 RNA copies held over 99% of effector molecules, but under 1% in naive cells.

The chain carries TRBV28 and TRBJ1-5; D is uncertain. The sequence was collected from a human donor in good health. Some libraries in this study had Jurkat cell RNA spiked in. Sample: naive CD8+ T cells from blood, with Jurkat cell RNA spiked in. The subset denotes: FACS-sorted CD8+CD4-CCR7+CD45RA+ naive T cells. The CDR3 protein is CASTLLLPDGSKQPQHF. For the CDR3, the DNA is TGTGCCAGCACCCTCCTACTTCCGGACGGGAGCAAACAGCCACAGCATTTT. The full variable domain, completed using reference TRBV28 and TRBJ1-5, is DVKVTQSSRYLVKRTGEKVFLECVQDMDHENMFWYRQDPGLGLRLIYFSYDVKMKEKGDIPEGYSVSREKKERFSLILESASTNQTSMYLCASTLLLPDGSKQPQHFGDGTRLSIL.